This record covers a single TCR beta chain. Its antigen remains unknown. This sample was included in a study of shared clonotypes between healthy human individuals. Study context: Donors had three CD4 naive, three CD4 memory, two CD8 naive and one CD8 memory plate apiece. Broader study findings: Specimens sampled were limited to blood, with tissue repertoires likely differing.

The CDR3 has 19 amino acids. Germline CDR1 and CDR2: LNHNV and YYDKDF (reference sequence). V lost 0 bases to trimming and J lost 1 base; unmatched junction nucleotides: 11. The data were produced by immunoSEQ multiplex PCR, yet TCRdb's version contains in-frame clones alone and is incomplete. This table holds some 2,100,000 clones, around 95% found once. The TCR was taken from a young man in good health. Sequencing used naive CD4+ T cells sorted from blood. As to subset: CD45RA+ positively selected. This rearrangement joins TRBV15 to TRBJ2-2; 7 bases are a match to TRBD1. As DNA, the CDR3 is TGTGCCACCAGCAGAGACTTTGGGACAGCGATTTTGAACACCGGGGAGCTGTTTTTT. Translated: CATSRDFGTAILNTGELFF.